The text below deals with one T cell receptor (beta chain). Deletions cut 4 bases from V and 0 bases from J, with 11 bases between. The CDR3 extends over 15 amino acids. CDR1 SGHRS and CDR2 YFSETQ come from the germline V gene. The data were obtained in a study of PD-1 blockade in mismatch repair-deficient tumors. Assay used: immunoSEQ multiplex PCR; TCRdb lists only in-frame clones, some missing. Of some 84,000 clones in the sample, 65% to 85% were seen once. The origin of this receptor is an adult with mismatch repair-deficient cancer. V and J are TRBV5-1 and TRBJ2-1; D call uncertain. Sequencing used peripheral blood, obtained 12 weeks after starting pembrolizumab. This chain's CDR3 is CASSPRPSSYNEQFF. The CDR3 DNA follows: TGCGCCAGCAGCCCCCGGCCTAGCTCCTACAATGAGCAGTTCTTC. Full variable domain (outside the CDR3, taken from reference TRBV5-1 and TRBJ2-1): KAGVTQTPRYLIKTRGQQVTLSCSPISGHRSVSWYQQTPGQGLQFLFEYFSETQRNKGNFPGRFSGRQFSNSRSEMNVSTLELGDSALYLCASSPRPSSYNEQFFGPGTRLTVL.